The 12 T cell receptor beta chains listed next were all sequenced from one sample in a study of vaccination and CD4 T cells after COVID-19. At the Johns Hopkins FTIC core, DNA taken from cultured CD4+ T cells was sequenced by way of the Oncomine TCR Beta short-read assay. TCRdb fed the PCR reads into MiXCR, producing one record per CDR3 protein. The data contain around 16,000 distinct CDR3 sequences, about 35% of them seen just once; the ten biggest clones take up about 15%. Treatment reported: roughly nine-day PBMC culture with coronavirus spike peptide pools or control peptides (ViraFEST assay). These receptors' antigens are unknown. The source material was cultured CD4+ T cells from blood. All receptors derive from a human donor with COVID-19.

The chain joins TRBV11-2 to TRBJ2-1; 12 bases are a match to TRBD2. J was trimmed by 9 bases and V by 4 bases; bases with no gene match: 4. CDR3 length equals 14 residues. CDR1 is SGHAT and CDR2 is FQNNGV in the germline V gene. The chain's CDR3 is CASSSSGGAGEQFF. CDR3 sequence (DNA): TGTGCCAGCAGCTCTAGCGGGGGGGCGGGTGAGCAGTTCTTC.

The sample holds a few counts of this clonotype. This chain connects TRBV11-2 to TRBJ2-5, with D uncertain. There are 15 residues in the CDR3. Trimming removed 5 bases at V and 1 base at J, with 14 bases between. CDR1 and CDR2 from the germline V gene are SGHAT and FQNNGV. CDR3 amino acids: CASSLPVGSQETQYF. The CDR3 nucleotides read TGTGCCAGCAGCCTCCCCGTTGGGTCCCAAGAGACCCAGTACTTC.

This chain joins TRBV11-2 and TRBJ1-6; 7 bases line up with TRBD1. V was clipped by 5 bases and J by 1 base; unmatched bases: 8. This CDR3 has 17 amino acids. Per the germline V gene, CDR1 is SGHAT and CDR2 is FQNNGV. CDR3 DNA: TGTGCCAGCAGCCGTGACAGGGCGGAGTCCTATAATTCACCCCTCCACTTT. This sequence encodes CASSRDRAESYNSPLHF.

The chain links TRBV11-2 to TRBJ2-2; tentatively, D is TRBD2 (6 bases). Germline loops: CDR1 SGHAT, CDR2 FQNNGV. V was trimmed by 6 bases and J by 7 bases, leaving 15 bases between them. The CDR3 extends over 14 amino acids. Here the CDR3 DNA reads TGTGCCAGCAGTTTGGGACTCCGGGACGGGGAGCTGTTTTTT. It specifies CASSLGLRDGELFF.

Only a few counts were recorded for this clonotype. This chain links TRBV6-1 with TRBJ2-7; 8 bases are shared with TRBD1. CDR1 is MNHNS and CDR2 is SASEGT in the germline V gene. The junction had 16 bases not matched to a gene; V was cut back by 5 bases and J by 4 bases. The CDR3 is made up of 17 amino acids. The CDR3 bases are TGTGCCAGCAGTCGGGACAGGACTGGCATGCAAGGGTACGAGCAGTACTTC. It specifies CASSRDRTGMQGYEQYF.

The chain has TRBV25-1 and TRBJ2-7, with TRBD1 as a possible D gene (6 bases). The ends were cut back, 5 bases at V and 0 bases at J, with 14 bases in the middle. The CDR3 is 15 residues long. Germline V gene sequence: CDR1 MGHDK, CDR2 SYGVNS. The CDR3 loop is CASSPTGLSSYEQYF. The CDR3 region has the DNA TGTGCCAGCAGTCCCACAGGGCTCAGCTCCTACGAGCAGTACTTC.

The V and J genes are TRBV7-2 and TRBJ1-5; tentatively, D is TRBD1 (6 bases). Looked up from germline, CDR1 is SGHTA and CDR2 is FQGNSA. V shed 1 base and J shed 9 bases, with 10 bases lying between them. The CDR3 runs 13 residues. CDR3 sequence: CASSLGGGTPQHF. The CDR3 bases are TGTGCCAGCAGCTTAGGAGGGGGAACGCCCCAGCATTTT. The variable domain in full, completed from reference TRBV7-2 and TRBJ1-5, reads GAGVSQSPSNKVTEKGKDVELRCDPISGHTALYWYRQSLGQGLEFLIYFQGNSAPDKSGLPSDRFSAERTGGSVSTLTIQRTQQEDSAVYLCASSLGGGTPQHFGDGTRLSIL.

A few counts support this clonotype. The J gene is TRBJ2-2, the V gene TRBV6-1; D is unresolved. From germline, CDR1 is MNHNS and CDR2 SASEGT. Trimming removed 7 bases at V and 1 base at J, with 1 base between. The CDR3 length is 11 residues. CDR3 bases: TGTGCCAGCAAGAACACCGGGGAGCTGTTTTTT. Its translation is CASKNTGELFF.

This clonotype has a handful of counts. The genes are TRBV7-2 and TRBJ1-2; D not resolved. Per germline, CDR1 SGHTA and CDR2 FQGNSA. Trimming shortened V by 1 base and J by 5 bases, and 17 bases separated the two germline ends. The CDR3 sequence is 16 residues long. The CDR3 reads CASSLEGTASTYGYTF. The CDR3 region has the DNA TGTGCCAGCAGCTTAGAAGGTACAGCGTCAACATATGGCTACACCTTC.

This clonotype was picked up a small number of times. The V gene is TRBV7-2, the J gene TRBJ1-3; D gene ambiguous. V shed 1 base and J shed 7 bases, with 5 bases lying between them. Germline CDR1 reads SGHTA; CDR2 reads FQGNSA. The CDR3 totals 12 residues. For the CDR3, the DNA is TGTGCCAGCAGCTTAGACGCGAACACCATATATTTT. Residues: CASSLDANTIYF. The full variable domain, its missing parts supplied by reference TRBV7-2 and TRBJ1-3, is GAGVSQSPSNKVTEKGKDVELRCDPISGHTALYWYRQSLGQGLEFLIYFQGNSAPDKSGLPSDRFSAERTGGSVSTLTIQRTQQEDSAVYLCASSLDANTIYFGEGSWLTVV.

This clonotype showed up just a few times. The V call is TRBV4-1, the J call TRBJ1-2; no reliable D call. The ends were cut back, 3 bases at V and 0 bases at J, with 14 bases in the middle. This CDR3 is 16 amino acids long. CDR1 is MGHRA, CDR2 YSYEKL, per germline. Written as DNA, the CDR3 is TGCGCCAGCAGCCAGGACCCTGGCGGGACTAACTATGGCTACACCTTC. Its protein is CASSQDPGGTNYGYTF.

The chain joins TRBV25-1 to TRBJ2-2; D perhaps matches TRBD2 (8 bases). V was pared by 5 bases and J by 6 bases, with 25 bases between. CDR1 and CDR2 from the germline V gene are MGHDK and SYGVNS. This CDR3 has 18 residues. The CDR3 DNA follows: TGTGCCAGCAGTACCCGGCAGGGGGTCGGGGGGGCCTCCGGGGAGCTGTTTTTT. Translated, it gives CASSTRQGVGGASGELFF.